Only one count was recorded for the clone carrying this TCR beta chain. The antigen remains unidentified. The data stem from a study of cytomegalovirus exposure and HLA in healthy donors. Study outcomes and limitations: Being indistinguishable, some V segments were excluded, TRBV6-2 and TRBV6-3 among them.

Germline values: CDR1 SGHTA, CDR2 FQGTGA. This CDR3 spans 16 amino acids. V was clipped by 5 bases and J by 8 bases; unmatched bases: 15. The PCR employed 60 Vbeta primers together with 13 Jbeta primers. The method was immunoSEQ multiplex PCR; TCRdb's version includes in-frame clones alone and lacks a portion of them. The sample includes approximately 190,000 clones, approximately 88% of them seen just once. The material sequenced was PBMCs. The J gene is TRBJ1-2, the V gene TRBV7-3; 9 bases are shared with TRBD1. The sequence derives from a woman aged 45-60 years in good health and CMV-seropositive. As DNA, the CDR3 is TGTGCCAGCAGCCCCAGATCGGGACAGGGAGGATACGGCTACACCTTC. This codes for CASSPRSGQGGYGYTF.